This entry lists 17 T cell receptor beta chains sequenced from one sample in a study of T cell changes during pregnancy in multiple sclerosis. The data were produced by immunoSEQ multiplex PCR, yet TCRdb's version contains in-frame clones alone and is incomplete. The table includes tens of thousands of clones, about 90% detected once. The material was peripheral blood, obtained after pregnancy. These receptors all come from a female donor in good health, enrolled as a control in a pregnancy study.

The genes are TRBV5-1 and TRBJ1-5; possible D gene TRBD1, 5 bases. The CDR3 is 15 amino acids. Germline-derived CDR1 and CDR2 are SGHRS and YFSETQ. Trimming removed 4 bases at V and 2 bases at J, with 13 bases between. The CDR3 protein is CASSPGWGGNQPQHF. The CDR3 coding sequence is TGCGCCAGCAGCCCCGGATGGGGGGGCAATCAGCCCCAGCATTTT.

V gene TRBV7-9 combines with J gene TRBJ2-3, with 7 bases matching TRBD2. Germline V CDR1 and CDR2: SEHNR, FQNEAQ (reference sequence). Trimming cost V 5 bases and J 0 bases; bases outside gene matches: 2. The CDR3 totals 14 residues. CDR3 region: CASSPSGSTDTQYF. The CDR3 DNA sequence: TGTGCCAGCAGCCCTAGCGGTAGCACAGATACGCAGTATTTT.

This clone was seen once. The rearrangement links TRBV7-9 to TRBJ1-2; 7 nucleotides agree with TRBD1. Germline values: CDR1 SEHNR, CDR2 FQNEAQ (reference sequence). V shed 5 bases and J 2 bases; nucleotides not matched to a gene: 8. The CDR3 totals 15 residues. The CDR3 protein is CASSHANRGNYGYTF. The CDR3 coding sequence is TGTGCCAGCAGCCACGCCAACAGGGGCAACTATGGCTACACCTTC.

The rearrangement joins TRBV19 to TRBJ2-7; 8 bases are shared with TRBD2. The CDR3 consists of 17 residues. V lost 2 bases to trimming and J lost 2 bases; unmatched junction nucleotides: 11. Germline CDR1 LNHDA, CDR2 SQIVND (reference sequence). The CDR3 sequence is CASSIKLPSGHPYEQYF. The CDR3 DNA reads TGTGCCAGTAGTATAAAGCTCCCTAGCGGGCACCCCTACGAGCAGTACTTC.

With regard to this clone: The identical CDR3 is also encoded by other nucleotide sequences in the sample. The chain couples TRBV7-2 to TRBJ1-5; the D gene is possibly TRBD1 (6 bases). The CDR3 runs to 15 residues. V lost 2 bases, J lost 0 bases, and 8 bases lay in between. CDR1 is SGHTA and CDR2 is FQGNSA in the germline V gene. The CDR3 nucleotides are TGTGCCAGCAGCTTAACACAGGGTAGCAATCAGCCCCAGCATTTT. Translating it yields CASSLTQGSNQPQHF.

V usage is TRBV30 and J usage is TRBJ2-1; 7 nucleotides line up with TRBD2. The germline gives CDR1 GTSNPN, CDR2 SVGIG (reference sequence). The V gene end was trimmed by 0 bases and the J gene end by 3 bases; junction bases not matched to a gene: 26. The CDR3 has 22 residues. The CDR3 loop reads CAWSVEEYGAGLLLCYYNEQFF. DNA for the CDR3: TGTGCCTGGAGTGTAGAAGAGTATGGAGCGGGACTCCTCCTCTGCTACTACAATGAGCAGTTCTTC.

This sequence joins TRBV2 and TRBJ2-7; TRBD2 matches 11 bases. Germline V lookup: CDR1 SNHLY, CDR2 FYNNEI. CDR3 length: 14 residues. The ends lost 8 bases at V and 4 bases at J; junction bases unmatched: 7. CDR3 loop: CASLGLAGLYEQYF. The CDR3 nucleotides are TGTGCCAGCCTAGGACTAGCGGGTCTATACGAGCAGTACTTC.

The V and J genes are TRBV5-6 and TRBJ2-1, with TRBD1 identical over 9 bases. Germline V gene lookup returns CDR1 SGHDT and CDR2 YYEEEE. There are 12 residues in the CDR3. Trimming took 4 bases from V and 15 from J; bases not matched to a gene: 8. For the CDR3, the DNA is TGTGCCAGCAGCGACGGACAGGGGAGAGTGTTCTTC. Protein product: CASSDGQGRVFF.

The genes are TRBV11-2 and TRBJ1-2, with 7 nucleotides matching TRBD1. Looked up from germline, CDR1 is SGHAT and CDR2 is FQNNGV. J gave up 0 bases and V 5 bases, and 15 bases lay outside the gene matches. This CDR3 spans 18 amino acids. Here the CDR3 reads CASSLIKKDRVSNYGYTF. In DNA, the CDR3 is TGTGCCAGCAGCCTAATCAAGAAAGACAGGGTTTCTAACTATGGCTACACCTTC.

The gene calls are TRBV7-8 and TRBJ2-3, with D hard to call. V was cut by 1 base and J by 0 bases, with 11 bases left in between. Per germline, CDR1 SGHVS and CDR2 FQNEAQ. This CDR3 spans 16 amino acids. The CDR3 sequence: CASSLGPSVSTDTQYF. CDR3 in DNA: TGTGCCAGCAGCTTAGGCCCGAGTGTTAGCACAGATACGCAGTATTTT.

The CDR3 loop is CAMGGLAGVKEQFF. The DNA for the CDR3 is TGTGCCATGGGGGGACTAGCGGGAGTTAAGGAGCAGTTCTTC. The V gene is TRBV10-3, the J gene TRBJ2-1; 14 bases match TRBD2. From germline, CDR1 is ENHRY and CDR2 SYGVKD. This CDR3 region has 14 residues. J lost 10 bases, V lost 9 bases, and 8 bases had no gene match.

The J gene is TRBJ1-2, the V gene TRBV28; tentatively, D is TRBD1 (6 bases). The CDR3 length is 15 residues. CDR1 and CDR2 (germline): MDHEN, SYDVKM. The germline V and J ends were trimmed by 5 bases and 4 bases, with 17 bases remaining between them. DNA of the CDR3: TGTGCCAGCAGTCCAAACCAGGGGCACGGCTATGGCTACACCTTC. It yields the protein CASSPNQGHGYGYTF.

This clone was detected only once. The rearrangement uses TRBV25-1 and TRBJ2-7; D may be TRBD1 (5 bases). V lost 1 base to trimming and J lost 6 bases, with 10 bases between them. This CDR3 contains 13 residues. Germline CDR1 reads MGHDK; CDR2 reads SYGVNS. CDR3: CASSEFQGSEQYF. CDR3 sequence (DNA): TGTGCCAGCAGTGAATTCCAGGGATCCGAGCAGTACTTC.

The rearrangement joins TRBV20-1 to TRBJ1-1; no clear D. Germline CDR1 is DFQATT and CDR2 is SNEGSKA (reference sequence). V gave up 3 bases and J gave up 1 base, with 3 bases separating them. The CDR3 consists of 11 residues. The CDR3 coding sequence is TGCAGTGCTAGCCGGAACACTGAAGCTTTCTTT. Residues: CSASRNTEAFF.

This clone was counted a single time. V is TRBV28 and J is TRBJ1-1; D is ambiguous. Germline-derived CDR1 and CDR2 are MDHEN and SYDVKM. This CDR3 comprises 13 residues. The germline V and J ends were trimmed by 11 bases and 1 base, with 14 bases remaining between them. This CDR3 reads CAGRGTANTEAFF. For the CDR3, the DNA is TGTGCCGGCCGGGGAACAGCGAACACTGAAGCTTTCTTT.

This clone was detected only once. The V gene is TRBV30, the J gene TRBJ1-6, with D perhaps TRBD1 (6 bases). Germline V gene lookup returns CDR1 GTSNPN and CDR2 SVGIG (reference sequence). With 1 base removed from V and 5 bases from J, the gap between germline ends came to 9 bases. The CDR3 is 14 amino acids. CDR3 in amino acids: CAWSAAGDNSPLHF. In nucleotides, the CDR3 is TGTGCCTGGAGTGCGGCAGGGGATAATTCACCCCTCCACTTT.

The chain combines TRBV29-1 with TRBJ1-3; 7 nucleotides agree with TRBD1. CDR1 and CDR2 from the germline V gene are SQVTM and ANQGSEA. The trim removed 7 bases at V and 4 bases at J, leaving 4 bases unmatched. There are 12 residues in the CDR3. The CDR3 region is CSGRTGGNTIYF. The CDR3 nucleotides are TGCAGCGGCCGGACAGGAGGAAACACCATATATTTT.